These 24 T cell receptor beta chains originate from one sample sequenced in a study of blood T cell repertoires in COVID-19. TCRdb keeps only in-frame clones here, not all; method: immunoSEQ multiplex PCR. The sample holds some 190,000 clones; 84% are singletons and the top ten take around 21%. Input material: peripheral blood. Every receptor here comes from a human donor in a cohort sampled during active COVID-19.

V and J are TRBV4-1 and TRBJ1-6, with 8 bases matching TRBD1. The germline V gene encodes CDR1 MGHRA and CDR2 YSYEKL. V lost 4 bases, J lost 10 bases, and 9 bases stayed unmatched. CDR3 length: 15 residues. The CDR3 sequence is CASSLRTGKESPLHF. The CDR3 DNA follows: TGCGCCAGCAGCCTCAGGACAGGGAAGGAATCACCCCTCCACTTT.

The chain links TRBV18 to TRBJ2-5, with 7 bases fitting TRBD2. The CDR3 loop spans 15 amino acids. The V gene's germline CDR1 is KGHSH and CDR2 LQKENI. Trimming at V came to 6 bases and at J to 4 bases, leaving 11 bases not matched to a gene. CDR3 nucleotide sequence: TGTGCCAGCTCGACCAGGCCGGGGGGAGGAGAGACCCAGTACTTC. Residues: CASSTRPGGGETQYF.

The V call is TRBV6-1, the J call TRBJ1-2, with D unclear. Germline V gene data show CDR1 as MNHNS and CDR2 as SASEGT. This CDR3 region has 15 residues. V was shortened by 3 bases and J by 0 bases, with 11 bases between the two germline ends. This chain's CDR3 is CASSDRGLSNYGYTF. The CDR3, as DNA: TGTGCCAGCAGTGATCGCGGATTATCTAACTATGGCTACACCTTC.

The rearrangement joins TRBV6-1 to TRBJ1-1; D unresolved. The CDR3 covers 12 residues. Per germline, CDR1 MNHNS and CDR2 SASEGT. V lost 3 bases, J lost 7 bases, and 9 bases lay in between. The CDR3 DNA reads as TGTGCCAGCAGTGACAGCCGACTTGAAGCTTTCTTT. The encoded protein is CASSDSRLEAFF.

The rearrangement joins TRBV15 to TRBJ2-7; TRBD1 matches 7 bases. The CDR3 extends over 16 amino acids. Germline CDR1 is LNHNV and CDR2 is YYDKDF (reference sequence). V lost 0 bases, J lost 3 bases, and 8 bases stayed unmatched. The CDR3 here is CATSRDLGPGGYEQYF. The CDR3 DNA reads TGTGCCACCAGCAGAGATCTGGGTCCAGGGGGCTACGAGCAGTACTTC.

This clone was counted a few times. The genes are TRBV5-1 and TRBJ2-7; weak D call: TRBD1 (5 bases). The germline CDR1 and CDR2 sequences are SGHRS and YFSETQ. V was trimmed by 3 bases and J by 4 bases, leaving 11 bases between them. The CDR3 extends over 13 amino acids. The CDR3 protein is CASSSSKGYEQYF. CDR3 nucleotides: TGCGCCAGCAGCTCCTCGAAGGGGTACGAGCAGTACTTC.

The chain combines TRBV18 with TRBJ1-1; 7 bases are shared with TRBD1. CDR1 KGHSH and CDR2 LQKENI come from the germline V gene. With 3 bases clipped from V and 1 base from J, the junction kept 5 bases outside the gene matches. The CDR3 runs 15 residues. CDR3 residues: CASSPFGQENTEAFF. The CDR3 bases are TGTGCCAGCTCACCTTTCGGACAGGAGAACACTGAAGCTTTCTTT. The full variable domain, its missing parts supplied by reference TRBV18 and TRBJ1-1, is NAGVMQNPRHLVRRRGQEARLRCSPMKGHSHVYWYRQLPEEGLKFMVYLQKENIIDESGMPKERFSAEFPKEGPSILRIQQVVRGDSAAYFCASSPFGQENTEAFFGQGTRLTVV.

V is TRBV3-1 (or the pseudogene TRBV3-2) and J is TRBJ2-7; possible D gene TRBD2, 5 bases. Deletions cut 3 bases from V and 6 bases from J, with 30 bases between. The V gene's germline CDR1 is LGHDT and CDR2 YNNKEL (reference sequence). The CDR3 is made up of 19 amino acids. In nucleotides, the CDR3 is TGTGCCAGCAGCCATAGCCATGGTGAAGAAAGCGGCCGTCCTTTCGAGCAGTACTTC. This gives the protein CASSHSHGEESGRPFEQYF.

The chain combines TRBV14 with TRBJ1-2, with 7 bases fitting TRBD1. V shed 4 bases, J shed 5 bases, and the junction held 4 bases outside the gene matches. Germline V gives CDR1 SGHDN, CDR2 FVKESK. This CDR3 is built from 13 residues. The CDR3 reads CASSRDRNYGYTF. The CDR3 region has the DNA TGTGCCAGCAGCCGGGACAGAAATTATGGCTACACCTTC.

This chain uses TRBV28 with TRBJ1-2, with 9 bases fitting TRBD1. Trimming removed 6 bases from V and 3 bases from J; junction bases left unmatched: 5. The CDR3 is made up of 14 amino acids. Germline V CDR1 and CDR2: MDHEN, SYDVKM. CDR3: CASRAQGADYGYTF. CDR3 DNA sequence: TGTGCCAGCAGGGCACAGGGGGCGGACTATGGCTACACCTTC.

The V gene is TRBV19, the J gene TRBJ2-7; the match to TRBD1 covers 8 bases. Germline V gene sequence: CDR1 LNHDA, CDR2 SQIVND (reference sequence). The CDR3 length is 16 residues. With V trimmed by 2 bases and J by 2 bases, 8 bases remained unmatched. CDR3 DNA: TGTGCCAGTAGTATAAGAGCGGACAGGGTGCCCTACGAGCAGTACTTC. Protein product: CASSIRADRVPYEQYF. The entire variable domain, with the rest obtained from reference TRBV19 and TRBJ2-7, is as follows: DGGITQSPKYLFRKEGQNVTLSCEQNLNHDAMYWYRQDPGQGLRLIYYSQIVNDFQKGDIAEGYSVSREKKESFPLTVTSAQKNPTAFYLCASSIRADRVPYEQYFGPGTRLTVT.

The CDR3 region has the DNA TGTGCCAGCAGCTTTTCAGCGGGGTCCACGGGGACCCAGTACTTC. Protein sequence: CASSFSAGSTGTQYF. This chain connects TRBV11-3 to TRBJ2-5; 7 nucleotides line up with TRBD2. The CDR3 loop spans 15 amino acids. The V segment lost 3 bases and the J segment 7 bases; nucleotides outside the gene matches: 11. Germline loops: CDR1 SGHNT, CDR2 YENEEA.

This chain connects TRBV7-3 to TRBJ2-3; no definite D call. Germline V gives CDR1 SGHTA, CDR2 FQGTGA. The CDR3 covers 13 residues. The V end was cut by 4 bases, the J end by 8 bases, with 13 bases between. CDR3 region: CASSSTLWATQYF. The CDR3 coding sequence is TGTGCCAGCAGCTCAACCTTGTGGGCTACGCAGTATTTT.

This clone was observed a few times. This chain connects TRBV18 to TRBJ1-5; 7 positions agree with TRBD1. Looked up from germline, CDR1 is KGHSH and CDR2 is LQKENI. CDR3 length: 16 residues. V lost 4 bases, J lost 5 bases, and 11 bases stayed unmatched. In DNA form, the CDR3 reads TGTGCCAGCTCACAACGACAGGGCACTTACGATCAGCCCCAGCATTTT. This codes for CASSQRQGTYDQPQHF.

The chain uses TRBV15 and TRBJ2-6, with 8 bases fitting TRBD1. The CDR3 is made up of 18 amino acids. Germline trimming cut 1 base from V and 1 base from J; bases unmatched to any gene: 6. Germline values: CDR1 LNHNV, CDR2 YYDKDF (reference sequence). The CDR3 bases are TGTGCCACCAGCAGAGTCAGGGGGCGGTTTTCTGGGGCCAACGTCCTGACTTTC. The encoded protein is CATSRVRGRFSGANVLTF.

This chain links TRBV5-1 with TRBJ1-1; 7 positions match TRBD1. Trimming removed 4 bases from V and 1 base from J; junction bases left unmatched: 7. This CDR3 comprises 15 residues. Per germline, CDR1 SGHRS and CDR2 YFSETQ. CDR3 nucleotide sequence: TGCGCCAGCAGCGATGGGACAGCCGAGAACACTGAAGCTTTCTTT. It translates to CASSDGTAENTEAFF.

This clone was detected only once. This chain joins TRBV12-3 or TRBV12-4 and TRBJ1-2, with D unclear. The CDR3 totals 11 residues. V dropped 3 bases and J dropped 8 bases, with 7 bases sitting between them. The chain's CDR3 is CASSFVGGYTF. DNA for the CDR3: TGTGCCAGCAGTTTCGTCGGGGGCTACACCTTC.

A few counts support this clone. One end of the junction varies from germline; a read error may be responsible. The J gene is TRBJ2-7, the V gene TRBV9, with 9 bases identical to TRBD1. Germline CDR1 and CDR2: SGDLS and YYNGEE. CDR3 length: 15 amino acids. The CDR3 loop is CASSPYGTGNYDWDF. The CDR3 DNA is TGTGCCAGCAGCCCCTACGGGACAGGGAACTACGATTGGGACTTC.

The chain is built from TRBV27 and TRBJ1-2, with TRBD1 matching over 9 bases. J gave up 8 bases and V 5 bases, and 3 bases lay outside the gene matches. The CDR3 runs 12 residues. CDR1 and CDR2 (germline): MNHEY, SMNVEV (reference sequence). CDR3 loop: CASSRTGEGYTF. The CDR3 DNA follows: TGTGCCAGCAGTAGGACAGGGGAGGGCTACACCTTC.

The gene calls are TRBV6-5 and TRBJ2-5, with D maybe TRBD2 (7 bases). Germline V gives CDR1 MNHEY, CDR2 SVGAGI. The ends were cut back, 7 bases at V and 1 base at J, with 13 bases in the middle. The CDR3 totals 14 residues. CDR3 in amino acids: CASMGGRFQETQYF. In DNA, the CDR3 is TGTGCCAGCATGGGGGGGCGCTTCCAAGAGACCCAGTACTTC.

V gene TRBV19 combines with J gene TRBJ2-5; TRBD1 is a possible D gene (6 bases). CDR1 is LNHDA and CDR2 is SQIVND in the germline V gene (reference sequence). This CDR3 contains 16 residues. Trimming removed 4 bases at V and 0 bases at J, with 15 bases between. The CDR3 coding sequence is TGTGCCAGTAGTAATTCGGGGACACAGTACCAAGAGACCCAGTACTTC. It codes for CASSNSGTQYQETQYF.

J is TRBJ2-1 and V is TRBV2; possibly TRBD2 for D (7 bases). Germline V gene data show CDR1 as SNHLY and CDR2 as FYNNEI. The V end was cut by 7 bases, the J end by 4 bases, with 17 bases between. There are 15 residues in the CDR3. CDR3 residues: CASTLRGGSYNEQFF. In DNA form, the CDR3 reads TGTGCCAGCACCCTAAGGGGGGGGTCGTACAATGAGCAGTTCTTC.

This chain links TRBV5-1 with TRBJ2-7; 7 bases are a match to TRBD2. This CDR3 comprises 16 residues. The V gene's germline CDR1 is SGHRS and CDR2 YFSETQ. Unmatched junction bases numbered 9, after V lost 0 bases and J lost 3 bases. Written as DNA, the CDR3 is TGCGCCAGCAGCTTGGGAACCGGGACTACGATCTACGAGCAGTACTTC. This encodes CASSLGTGTTIYEQYF.

This clone was recorded a few times. This chain links TRBV2 with TRBJ1-1, with TRBD1 matching over 8 bases. This CDR3 is 13 amino acids long. The junction had 12 bases not matched to a gene; V was cut back by 6 bases and J by 12 bases. Germline V gene lookup returns CDR1 SNHLY and CDR2 FYNNEI. CDR3 region: CASRGGDRGRSFF. The CDR3 nucleotides read TGTGCCAGCAGGGGGGGAGACAGGGGTCGGTCTTTCTTT. The entire variable domain, with the rest obtained from reference TRBV2 and TRBJ1-1, is as follows: EPEVTQTPSHQVTQMGQEVILRCVPISNHLYFYWYRQILGQKVEFLVSFYNNEISEKSEIFDDQFSVERPDGSNFTLKIRSTKLEDSAMYFCASRGGDRGRSFFGQGTRLTVV.